These 15 T cell receptor beta chains were sequenced from one sample in a study of CD8+ T cells in alopecia areata. cDNA serving as the sequencing template came from extracted, reverse transcribed RNA. Assay used: immunoSEQ multiplex PCR; TCRdb lists only in-frame clones, some missing. The sample has around 61,000 clones, roughly 44% seen once. Source: CD8+ T cells sorted from blood, taken at week 0. All receptors come from a human donor with alopecia areata.

This clone was observed at least ten times. The same CDR3 also results from other DNA sequences found in this sample. This rearrangement joins TRBV9 to TRBJ2-1, with D perhaps matching TRBD2 (5 bases). The germline CDR1 and CDR2 sequences are SGDLS and YYNGEE. The CDR3 has 15 amino acids. The V end was cut by 0 bases, the J end by 1 base, with 8 bases between. The CDR3 protein is CASSVEADSYNEQFF. The DNA of the CDR3 is TGTGCCAGCAGCGTAGAAGCGGATTCCTACAATGAGCAGTTCTTC.

The chain couples TRBV5-1 to TRBJ2-7, with D unclear. Germline lookup yields CDR1 SGHRS and CDR2 YFSETQ. Trimming shortened V by 2 bases and J by 2 bases, and 5 bases separated the two germline ends. The CDR3 is 12 residues long. The CDR3 here is CASSLKAYEQYF. The CDR3 nucleotides read TGCGCCAGCAGCTTAAAGGCCTACGAGCAGTACTTC.

The V and J genes are TRBV7-2 and TRBJ2-7; D unclear. The CDR3 has 14 amino acids. CDR1 is SGHTA and CDR2 is FQGNSA in the germline V gene. Trimming stripped 5 bases from V and 0 bases from J, with 11 bases between. The CDR3: CASSPAESSYEQYF. The CDR3 DNA reads as TGTGCCAGCAGCCCAGCAGAGAGCTCCTACGAGCAGTACTTC.

This chain uses TRBV29-1 with TRBJ2-4, with unresolved D. Trimming pared 5 bases from V and 0 bases from J, leaving 11 bases between. CDR3 length equals 14 residues. Germline V gives CDR1 SQVTM, CDR2 ANQGSEA. The CDR3 DNA reads TGCAGCGTTTTAAGCTCCGTAGCCAAAAACATTCAGTACTTC. Protein product: CSVLSSVAKNIQYF.

CDR3 protein: CSVEWVGAYNEQFF. CDR3 nucleotide sequence: TGCAGCGTTGAATGGGTGGGAGCCTACAATGAGCAGTTCTTC. The rearrangement links TRBV29-1 to TRBJ2-1; D perhaps matches TRBD2 (5 bases). The CDR3 runs 14 residues. Germline-derived CDR1 and CDR2 are SQVTM and ANQGSEA. V lost 2 bases, J lost 2 bases, and 10 bases lay in between.

V usage is TRBV7-9 and J usage is TRBJ2-1; 10 bases agree with TRBD2. V shed 2 bases, J shed 9 bases, and the junction held 10 bases outside the gene matches. Germline V CDR1 and CDR2: SEHNR, FQNEAQ (reference sequence). This CDR3 spans 16 amino acids. CDR3 bases: TGTGCCAGCAGCTTATATCGGGCTAGCGGGAGAAGTGAGCAGTTCTTC. It yields the protein CASSLYRASGRSEQFF.

This chain joins TRBV29-1 and TRBJ2-3, with D perhaps matching TRBD1 or TRBD2 (5 bases each). Trimming cost V 7 bases and J 0 bases, with 8 bases left between them. CDR3 length: 12 amino acids. Germline lookup yields CDR1 SQVTM and CDR2 ANQGSEA. The CDR3 sequence: CSDGDSTDTQYF. CDR3 in DNA: TGCAGCGACGGGGACAGCACAGATACGCAGTATTTT.

V and J are TRBV6-1 and TRBJ2-1; 11 nucleotides match TRBD2. The V segment lost 2 bases and the J segment 3 bases; nucleotides outside the gene matches: 0. The CDR3 runs 15 residues. Germline lookup yields CDR1 MNHNS and CDR2 SASEGT. In DNA form, the CDR3 reads TGTGCCAGCAGTGAAACTAGCGGGAGCTACAATGAGCAGTTCTTC. Translated, it gives CASSETSGSYNEQFF.

This clone was seen more than once but under ten times. The chain is built from TRBV28 and TRBJ2-7; 8 bases align to TRBD1. This CDR3 spans 13 amino acids. Germline loops: CDR1 MDHEN, CDR2 SYDVKM. Germline trimming cut 6 bases from V and 2 bases from J; bases unmatched to any gene: 3. Here the CDR3 reads CASRNRGTYEQYF. DNA for the CDR3: TGTGCCAGCAGGAACAGGGGGACCTACGAGCAGTACTTC.

The chain joins TRBV29-1 to TRBJ2-7; possibly TRBD1 for D (6 bases). Trimming removed 6 bases from V and 2 bases from J, with 11 bases in between. This CDR3 is built from 12 residues. In germline, CDR1 is SQVTM, CDR2 ANQGSEA. Here the CDR3 reads CSVGQGTYEQYF. The DNA for the CDR3 is TGCAGCGTGGGACAAGGAACCTACGAGCAGTACTTC.

The V and J genes are TRBV7-9 and TRBJ2-3; either TRBD1 or TRBD2 may supply D (5 bases each). The CDR3 has 15 residues. Trimming cost V 1 base and J 2 bases, with 10 bases left between them. Per the germline V gene, CDR1 is SEHNR and CDR2 is FQNEAQ (reference sequence). The CDR3 spells CASSLGDVLTDTQYF. The CDR3, as DNA: TGTGCCAGCAGCTTAGGGGACGTTCTCACAGATACGCAGTATTTT.

J is TRBJ1-2 and V is TRBV2; 7 positions agree with TRBD1. After removal of 5 bases from V and 4 bases from J, the junction contained 7 bases not matched to a gene. The CDR3 extends over 14 amino acids. Germline V gene data show CDR1 as SNHLY and CDR2 as FYNNEI. The CDR3 loop is CASSYTGESYGYTF. As DNA, the CDR3 is TGTGCCAGCAGTTATACAGGGGAGAGCTATGGCTACACCTTC.

Only a few counts were recorded for this clone. Written as DNA, the CDR3 is TGTGCCAGCAGTTTACGATACTCCTACGAGCAGTACTTC. Amino acid sequence: CASSLRYSYEQYF. The chain links TRBV27 to TRBJ2-7, with unresolved D. Germline V gene sequence: CDR1 MNHEY, CDR2 SMNVEV (reference sequence). V was shortened by 2 bases and J by 0 bases, with 5 bases between the two germline ends. CDR3 length: 13 residues.

About this clone: A junction boundary mismatches the germline segment, possibly from a read error. J is TRBJ2-5 and V is TRBV7-8, with a possible D match to TRBD2 (7 bases). This CDR3 spans 15 amino acids. Germline loops: CDR1 SGHVS, CDR2 FQNEAQ. The CDR3 coding sequence is TGCGCCAGCAGCCAAGATGGCGGGGGCGGAGAGACCCAGTACTTC. Its protein product is CASSQDGGGGETQYF.

The chain couples TRBV9 to TRBJ2-1; the D gene could be TRBD1 or TRBD2 (5 bases each). Deletions cut 0 bases from V and 10 bases from J, with 11 bases between. From germline, CDR1 is SGDLS and CDR2 YYNGEE. CDR3 size: 13 residues. The CDR3 protein is CASSVDWGGEQFF. DNA of the CDR3: TGTGCCAGCAGCGTAGACTGGGGCGGGGAGCAGTTCTTC. Together with reference TRBV9 and TRBJ2-1, the CDR3 gives the full variable domain: DSGVTQTPKHLITATGQRVTLRCSPRSGDLSVYWYQQSLDQGLQFLIQYYNGEERAKGNILERFSAQQFPDLHSELNLSSLELGDSALYFCASSVDWGGEQFFGPGTRLTVL.